This T cell receptor (beta chain) comes out of a study of human T cells and chemical hapten exposure (dated by TCRdb to the early 2020s). General notes on the study: For sensitization, 2% DPC in acetone was applied to a 2 cm by 2 cm area of upper inner arm skin. Throughout the approximately 26-week study period, patients were also given weekly therapeutic DPC doses on the scalp. Patch testing was performed on the upper back with Finn chambers containing 0.01% DPC, and the patch tests were scored after 6 days according to International Contact Dermatitis Research Group standards. Alopecia areata with under or over 50% scalp involvement, alopecia totalis and alopecia universalis were represented in the patient cohort, which was mostly female. Libraries were combined into a pool for sequencing, and differences in TCR yield between samples came mainly from small differences in library volumes within the pool. The study tracked peripheral blood TCR repertoire changes in vivo during primary and secondary sensitization to the hapten diphenylcyclopropenone (DPC) in alopecia patients. Blood samples were taken from patients before sensitization (week 0) and then at 2, 6 and about 24 weeks after DPC sensitization. Around 29 alopecia patients provided blood for TCR sequencing at one to four time points (pre-sensitization, 2, 6 and 24 weeks). Paper-wide results and their limitations: DPC sensitization did not change the number of TCRs with a frequency above 1 in 1000, and there was no evidence of changes in global repertoire structure. After repeated subsampling, changes were observed in the strength of the expansion versus patch-test correlation and in the threshold at which the correlation became significant. Significantly more large CDR3 similarity clusters were formed by expanded TCRs than by pre-sensitization or healthy control sets, consistent with antigen-driven responses. Alopecia, a presumed autoimmune disease, was present in all patients, so the immune response of the patients might differ from that of healthy individuals. A positive correlation was found between the number of PT1 expanded TCRs and patch test score, with significance reached at thresholds 8, 16 and 32 but not 4.

On this clonotype itself: Its specific antigen is unknown. It has no much larger one-base neighbor in the sample; base qualities were not kept.

The library was generated by RACE. Sequencer: NextSeq 500. During library preparation, unique molecular identifiers were attached to individual cDNA molecules so that TCRs could be counted in a quantitative, reproducible way. Each blood RNA sample was used to sequence both TCR alpha and TCR beta chains. The study's processing was this. The median number of TCRs per sample was approximately 93,000, ranging from roughly 20,000 to 700,000. V, J and CDR3 annotation of the TCR reads was performed with the Decombinator software suite. Every sample was subsampled to the same number of TCRs (28,000) for the PS versus PT1 abundance plots. TCRs were defined as expanded if absent before sensitization and observed at least eight times at the 2-week time point. TCRdb applied fastp at Q25 and MiXCR to the public reads, then kept only in-frame beta chains. Each CDR3 protein appears once, grouped with its most common genes and DNA. The V and J calls here are based on TCRdb, not the publication. This sample is represented by about 120,000 distinct CDR3 sequences; about an eighth of them were singletons. The ten most abundant clones make up about 0.85% of the sample.

V was cut back by 7 bases and J by 5 bases, leaving a gap of 22 bases between them. Inclusive of the bounding cysteine and phenylalanine, the CDR3 is 16 residues long. This entry keeps only the CDR3 DNA: 48 bases, framed from base 1. The germline V gene (reference sequence) specifies MNHNY as CDR1 and SVGAGI as CDR2. What the time point label conveys for this sample: patch test 1, 2 weeks after DPC sensitization. In the paper's terms, the treatment or condition label means: therapeutic diphenylcyclopropenone sensitization with weekly scalp DPC. At each patch-test visit, blood was drawn before the patch test was applied. Patients were eligible if aged 18 to 70, diagnosed with alopecia and judged suitable for DPC therapy, and pregnant patients were excluded. Total RNA was isolated from unfractionated whole blood collected in Tempus Blood RNA tubes.

The material sequenced was whole blood, taken in connection with sensitization to the hapten diphenylcyclopropenone (DPC). This clonotype was obtained from a man in his late teens or twenties with alopecia areata. Some clones in this sample may be carry-over from other donors' samples. Recombination connected TRBV6-6 to TRBJ2-3; no D gene can be assigned with confidence. CDR3 reads: CASIGPSGMGLDTQYF. The DNA sequence is given as TGTGCCAGCATCGGCCCCTCCGGCATGGGTCTAGATACGCAGTATTTT.